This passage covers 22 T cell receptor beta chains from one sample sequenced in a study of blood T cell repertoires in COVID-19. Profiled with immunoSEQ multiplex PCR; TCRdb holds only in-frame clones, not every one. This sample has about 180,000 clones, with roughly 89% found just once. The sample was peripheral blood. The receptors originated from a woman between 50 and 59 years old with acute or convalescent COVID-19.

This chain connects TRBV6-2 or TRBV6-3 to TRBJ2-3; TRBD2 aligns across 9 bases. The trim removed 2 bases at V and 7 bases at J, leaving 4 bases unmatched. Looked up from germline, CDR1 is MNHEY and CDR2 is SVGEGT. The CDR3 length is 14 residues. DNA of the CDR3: TGTGCCAGCAGTTACGGCGGGGGGGTAAATACGCAGTATTTT. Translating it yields CASSYGGGVNTQYF.

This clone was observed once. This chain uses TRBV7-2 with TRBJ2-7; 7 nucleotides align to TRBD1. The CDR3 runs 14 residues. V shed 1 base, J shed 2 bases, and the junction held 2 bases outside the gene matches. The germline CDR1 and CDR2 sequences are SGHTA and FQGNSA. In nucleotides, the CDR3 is TGTGCCAGCAGCTTAGGCAGGGGGACCTACGAGCAGTACTTC. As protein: CASSLGRGTYEQYF.

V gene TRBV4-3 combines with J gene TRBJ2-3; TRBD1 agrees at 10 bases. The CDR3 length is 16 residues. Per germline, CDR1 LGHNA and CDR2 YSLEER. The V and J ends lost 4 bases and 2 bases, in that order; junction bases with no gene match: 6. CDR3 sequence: CASSRGQGSPTDTQYF. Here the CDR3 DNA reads TGCGCCAGCAGCCGGGGACAGGGGAGCCCCACAGATACGCAGTATTTT.

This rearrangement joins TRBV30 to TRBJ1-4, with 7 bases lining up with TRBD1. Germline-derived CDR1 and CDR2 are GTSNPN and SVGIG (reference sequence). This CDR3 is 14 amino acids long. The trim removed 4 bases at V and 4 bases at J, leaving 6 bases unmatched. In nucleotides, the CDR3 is TGTGCCTGGATAGGCAGGGGGAATAATGAAAAACTGTTTTTT. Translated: CAWIGRGNNEKLFF. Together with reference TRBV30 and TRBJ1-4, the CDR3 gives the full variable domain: SQTIHQWPATLVQPVGSPLSLECTVEGTSNPNLYWYRQAAGRGLQLLFYSVGIGQISSEVPQNLSASRPQDRQFILSSKKLLLSDSGFYLCAWIGRGNNEKLFFGSGTQLSVL.

The CDR3 reads CASSYSGGGATEAFF. CDR3 nucleotides: TGTGCCAGCAGTTACTCGGGCGGGGGAGCCACTGAAGCTTTCTTT. This rearrangement joins TRBV6-6 to TRBJ1-1; tentatively, D is TRBD1 (5 bases). Germline CDR1 is MNHNY and CDR2 is SVGAGI (reference sequence). The CDR3 sequence is 15 residues long. Trimming removed 0 bases at V and 4 bases at J, with 12 bases between.

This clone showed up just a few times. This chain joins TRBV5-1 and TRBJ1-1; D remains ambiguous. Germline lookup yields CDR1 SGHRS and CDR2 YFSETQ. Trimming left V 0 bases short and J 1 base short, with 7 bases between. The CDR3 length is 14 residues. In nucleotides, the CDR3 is TGCGCCAGCAGCTTGGGCCAGTGGAACACTGAAGCTTTCTTT. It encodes CASSLGQWNTEAFF.

The CDR3 DNA reads TGCGCCAGCAGCCTAGGACACGCGAACACCGGGGAGCTGTTTTTT. Protein sequence: CASSLGHANTGELFF. The V and J genes are TRBV5-1 and TRBJ2-2; TRBD1 is a possible D gene (5 bases). CDR3 length: 15 amino acids. CDR1 is SGHRS and CDR2 is YFSETQ in the germline V gene. V was pared by 4 bases and J by 0 bases, with 10 bases between.

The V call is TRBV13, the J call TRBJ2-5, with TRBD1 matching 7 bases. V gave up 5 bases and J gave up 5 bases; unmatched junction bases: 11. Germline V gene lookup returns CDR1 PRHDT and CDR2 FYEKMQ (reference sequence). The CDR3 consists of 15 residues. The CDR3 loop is CASSLNYRGGETQYF. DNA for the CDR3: TGTGCCAGCAGCCTCAACTACAGGGGTGGGGAGACCCAGTACTTC.

CDR3 in DNA: TGTGCCAGCAGCCACAACACTAACTATGGCTACACCTTC. Protein product: CASSHNTNYGYTF. The chain couples TRBV11-3 to TRBJ1-2; the D is unclear. V was trimmed by 5 bases and J by 0 bases, leaving 7 bases between them. Germline CDR1 is SGHNT and CDR2 is YENEEA. CDR3 size: 13 residues. The whole variable domain, filled in from reference TRBV11-3 and TRBJ1-2, reads EAGVVQSPRYKIIEKKQPVAFWCNPISGHNTLYWYLQNLGQGPELLIRYENEEAVDDSQLPKDRFSAERLKGVDSTLKIQPAELGDSAVYLCASSHNTNYGYTFGSGTRLTVV.

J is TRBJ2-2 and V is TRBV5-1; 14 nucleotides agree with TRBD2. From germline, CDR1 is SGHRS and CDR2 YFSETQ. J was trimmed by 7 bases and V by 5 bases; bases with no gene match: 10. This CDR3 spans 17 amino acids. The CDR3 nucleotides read TGCGCCAGCAGACAGACTAGCGGGAGGGCGCTTGGCGGGGAGCTGTTTTTT. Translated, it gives CASRQTSGRALGGELFF.

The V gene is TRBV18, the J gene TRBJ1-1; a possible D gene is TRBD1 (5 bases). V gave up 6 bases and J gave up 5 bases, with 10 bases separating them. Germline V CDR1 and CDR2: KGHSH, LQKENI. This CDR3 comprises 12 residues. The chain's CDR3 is CASSPRETEAFF. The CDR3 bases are TGTGCCAGCTCCCCCAGGGAAACTGAAGCTTTCTTT.

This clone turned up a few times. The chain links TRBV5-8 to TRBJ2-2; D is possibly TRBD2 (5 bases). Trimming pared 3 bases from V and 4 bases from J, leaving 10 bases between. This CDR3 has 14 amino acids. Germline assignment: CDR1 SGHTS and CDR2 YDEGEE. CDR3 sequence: CASSSWAGTGELFF. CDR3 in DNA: TGTGCCAGCAGCTCTTGGGCGGGCACCGGGGAGCTGTTTTTT. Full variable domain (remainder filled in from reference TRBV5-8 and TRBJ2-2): EAGVTQSPTHLIKTRGQQATLRCSPISGHTSVYWYQQALGLGLQFLLWYDEGEERNRGNFPPRFSGRQFPNYSSELNVNALELEDSALYLCASSSWAGTGELFFGEGSRLTVL.

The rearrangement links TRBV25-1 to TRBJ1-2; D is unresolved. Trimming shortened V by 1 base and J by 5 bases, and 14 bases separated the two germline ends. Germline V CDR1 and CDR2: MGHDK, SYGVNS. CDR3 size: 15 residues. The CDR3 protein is CASSESVVETYGYTF. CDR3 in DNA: TGTGCCAGCAGTGAATCGGTGGTGGAGACGTATGGCTACACCTTC.

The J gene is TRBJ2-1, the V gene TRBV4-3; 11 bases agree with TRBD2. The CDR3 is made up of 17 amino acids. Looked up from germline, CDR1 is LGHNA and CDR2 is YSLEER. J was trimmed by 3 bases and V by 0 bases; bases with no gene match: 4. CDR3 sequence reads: CASSQDRTSGYYNEQFF. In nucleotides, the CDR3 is TGCGCCAGCAGCCAAGATAGGACTAGCGGGTACTACAATGAGCAGTTCTTC.

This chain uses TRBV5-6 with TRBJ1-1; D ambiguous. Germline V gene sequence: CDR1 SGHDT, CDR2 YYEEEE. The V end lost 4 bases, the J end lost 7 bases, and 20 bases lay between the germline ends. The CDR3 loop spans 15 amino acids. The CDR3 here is CASSRVQWGGLEAFF. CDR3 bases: TGTGCCAGCAGCCGGGTCCAGTGGGGAGGTCTTGAAGCTTTCTTT.

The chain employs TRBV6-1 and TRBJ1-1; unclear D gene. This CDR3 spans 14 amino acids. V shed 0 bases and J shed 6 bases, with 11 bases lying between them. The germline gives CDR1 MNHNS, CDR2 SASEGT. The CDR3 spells CASSEAGGSAEAFF. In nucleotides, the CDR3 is TGTGCCAGCAGTGAAGCAGGAGGAAGCGCTGAAGCTTTCTTT.

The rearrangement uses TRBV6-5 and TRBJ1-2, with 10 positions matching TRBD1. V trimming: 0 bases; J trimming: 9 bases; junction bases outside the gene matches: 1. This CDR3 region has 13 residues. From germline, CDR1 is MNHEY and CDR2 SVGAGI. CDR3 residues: CASSYSTGGRYTF. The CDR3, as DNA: TGTGCCAGCAGTTACTCGACAGGGGGCCGCTACACCTTC.

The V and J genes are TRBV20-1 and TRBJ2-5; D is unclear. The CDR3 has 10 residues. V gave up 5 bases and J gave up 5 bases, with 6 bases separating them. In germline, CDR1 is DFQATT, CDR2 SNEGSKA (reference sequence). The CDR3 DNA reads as TGCAGTGCTGGCAGGGAGACCCAGTACTTC. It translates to CSAGRETQYF.

As DNA, the CDR3 is TGTGCCAGCAGGTACATCGGAAACACCATATATTTT. It translates to CASRYIGNTIYF. V and J are TRBV12-3 or TRBV12-4 and TRBJ1-3; D gene unclear. The V and J ends lost 6 bases and 4 bases respectively, with 7 bases between them. The CDR3 spans 12 residues.

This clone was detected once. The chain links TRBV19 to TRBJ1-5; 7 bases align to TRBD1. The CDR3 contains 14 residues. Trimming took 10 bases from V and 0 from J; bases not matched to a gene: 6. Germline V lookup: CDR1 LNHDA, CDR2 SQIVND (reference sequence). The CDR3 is CATWGQYSNQPQHF. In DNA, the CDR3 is TGTGCCACCTGGGGACAGTATAGCAATCAGCCCCAGCATTTT.

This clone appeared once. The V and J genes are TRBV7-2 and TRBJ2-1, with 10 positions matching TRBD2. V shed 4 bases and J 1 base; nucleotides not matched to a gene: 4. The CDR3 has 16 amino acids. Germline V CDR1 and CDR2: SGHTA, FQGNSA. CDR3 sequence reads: CASSSSSGSSYNEQFF. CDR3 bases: TGTGCCAGCAGCTCATCTAGCGGGAGTTCCTACAATGAGCAGTTCTTC.

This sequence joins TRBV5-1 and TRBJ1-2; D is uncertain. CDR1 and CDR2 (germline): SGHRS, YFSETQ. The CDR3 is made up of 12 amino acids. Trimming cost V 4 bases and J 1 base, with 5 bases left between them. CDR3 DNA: TGCGCCAGCAGCCGAGATAACTATGGCTACACCTTC. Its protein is CASSRDNYGYTF.